Listed below are T cell receptor beta chains from one sample, sequenced in a study of OX40 agonist ivuxolimab in advanced cancers. Method: immunoSEQ multiplex PCR; TCRdb's copy keeps in-frame clones and lacks some. The sample has 55,000 to 65,000 clones, about 90% seen once. Sequenced material: CD4+ or CD8+ T cells sorted from blood, taken in a trial of the OX40 agonist ivuxolimab. The origin of the receptors is an adult with an advanced solid tumor such as melanoma, head and neck, liver or kidney cancer. Each CDR3 is given without its conserved first and last residue.

j_call: TRBJ2-4; v_call: TRBV6-5; cdr3_aa: ASSYSSLAKNIQY
j_call: TRBJ1-3; v_call: TRBV14; cdr3_aa: ASRVPGQGSGNTIY
j_call: TRBJ1-3; v_call: TRBV5-1; cdr3_aa: ASGIGAAGNTIY
j_call: TRBJ1-1; v_call: TRBV11-3; cdr3_aa: ASSLRRPGGTEAF
j_call: TRBJ2-1; v_call: TRBV9; cdr3_aa: ASSVATTSGLNEQF
j_call: TRBJ1-2; v_call: TRBV10-3; cdr3_aa: AISTGGGNYGYT
j_call: TRBJ1-4; v_call: TRBV5-6; cdr3_aa: ASSSGAEIREKLF
j_call: TRBJ2-7; v_call: TRBV28; cdr3_aa: ASSPPAGTGREQY
j_call: TRBJ2-1; v_call: TRBV11-2; cdr3_aa: ASSAPSGRTLDYNEQF
j_call: TRBJ2-3; v_call: TRBV7-2; cdr3_aa: ASSFGQPPSDTQY
j_call: TRBJ1-3; v_call: TRBV7-2; cdr3_aa: ASSRRGVGVNTIY
j_call: TRBJ2-2; v_call: TRBV7-3; cdr3_aa: ASSLVREAGELF
j_call: NA; v_call: TRBV7-8; cdr3_aa: ASSLISGSYEQY
j_call: TRBJ2-7; v_call: TRBV7-2; cdr3_aa: ASSTAGTSFYEQY
j_call: TRBJ1-1; v_call: TRBV20-1; cdr3_aa: SASHTEAF
j_call: TRBJ1-6; v_call: TRBV4-2; cdr3_aa: ASSQDSVGNSPLH
j_call: TRBJ1-2; v_call: TRBV11-3; cdr3_aa: ASSSEPVNYGYT
j_call: TRBJ2-2; v_call: TRBV14; cdr3_aa: ASSRLAKNTGELF
j_call: TRBJ1-3; v_call: TRBV11-2; cdr3_aa: ASKMGVTGNTIY
j_call: TRBJ2-3; v_call: TRBV5-1; cdr3_aa: ASSLETDTQY
j_call: TRBJ2-4; v_call: TRBV5-4; cdr3_aa: ASSAGTSGSKNTQY
j_call: TRBJ1-2; v_call: TRBV7-2; cdr3_aa: ASSSGQINYGYT
j_call: TRBJ2-1; v_call: TRBV5-1; cdr3_aa: ASSLVTGNNEQF